This T cell receptor beta chain was retrieved from a study of T cell repertoires in cytomegalovirus infection. Study information: From public TCR beta signatures came an indication of both CMV infection and matching HLA type.

With V trimmed by 3 bases and J by 5 bases, 2 bases remained unmatched. The CDR3 covers 15 residues. Germline assignment: CDR1 MNHEY and CDR2 SMNVEV (reference sequence). Concerning this clonotype itself: Its target is not known.

Study findings and constraints: The cumulative frequency of public TCR beta families distinguished individuals who carried CMV together with the relevant HLA. In two of eight donors, the top clonotype was HLA-C-restricted CMV-specific.

Via MiXCR, TCRdb re-called the reads, giving one row per CDR3 protein. Found here are hundreds of thousands of distinct CDR3 sequences, more than 8% of them singletons; the top ten hold 3.5% to 4.5%. The chain joins TRBV27 to TRBJ2-1; 12 bases are shared with TRBD1. Source material: PBMCs. The TCR originated in a human donor in good health (CMV status not recorded). Some clones in this sample may be carry-over from other donors' samples. CDR3 nucleotide sequence: TGTGCCAGCAGTTTTGGGACAGGGGGCCACAATGAGCAGTTCTTC. Protein: CASSFGTGGHNEQFF.